Below are 3 T cell receptor beta chains sequenced from a single sample in a study of CD8+ T cells in alopecia areata. The authors extracted RNA and reverse transcribed it into cDNA as the sequencing template. Assay: immunoSEQ multiplex PCR; the TCRdb copy retains only in-frame clones and omits some. The sample contains roughly 110,000 clones, none of them singletons. The sequenced material came from lesional skin. These TCRs come from a C3H/HeJ mouse with alopecia areata. Strain haplotype (MHC): H2-k.

Note on this clone: A mismatch at residue 13 separates the TCRdb protein from the translated DNA, so the protein presented here was translated from the DNA. Any gene name here is a mouse gene name. The DNA ends 3 residues before the CDR3 does, and the rest of the CDR3 is filled in from the germline J gene. The chain carries TRBV13-3 and TRBJ1-6; TRBD1 matches at 8 bases. TRBJ1-6 counts as an open reading frame of uncertain function. CDR1 NNHDY and CDR2 SYVADS come from the germline V gene. The CDR3 extends over 16 amino acids. The ends lost 1 base at V and 3 bases at J; junction bases unmatched: 3. The CDR3 loop reads CASSDRTGGYNSPLYF. CDR3 DNA (partial): TGTGCCAGCAGTGATAGAACAGGGGGCTATAATTCGCCC.

Turning to this clone: Gene names and germline refer to mouse. The read ends 4 residues before the CDR3 terminus; that terminus is restored from the germline J gene. The J gene is TRBJ1-1, the V gene TRBV13-3, with 9 bases fitting TRBD1. CDR3 length: 13 residues. Germline V gene sequence: CDR1 NNHDY, CDR2 SYVADS. CDR3 residues: CASSDVDRGEVFF. The sequenced part of the CDR3 DNA is TGTGCCAGCAGTGATGTGGACAGGGGA.

Concerning this clone: Each gene name is a mouse one. The read terminates 4 residues ahead of where the CDR3 ends, so the germline J gene completes it. This chain links TRBV13-1 with TRBJ2-1; TRBD1 agrees at 9 bases. The CDR3 covers 13 residues. Per germline, CDR1 NSHNY and CDR2 SYGAGN. The CDR3 loop reads CASSAGQGAEQFF. Incomplete CDR3 DNA: TGTGCCAGCAGTGCTGGACAGGGGGCT.